Listed below are T cell receptor beta chains from one sample, sequenced in a study of T cell repertoires in cytomegalovirus infection. No antigen is known for these receptors. TCRdb analysed the reads with MiXCR anew, one entry per CDR3 protein. The data show roughly 730,000 distinct CDR3 sequences, about 33% seen once. The sample in question was cultured PBMCs, obtained from culture after CMV antigen stimulation. The receptor source for this set is a human donor in good health (CMV status not recorded). Some clones in this sample may be carry-over from other donors' samples. The CDR3 runs from the conserved cysteine through the conserved F or W. D genes are given only for firm matches. Only part of the rows carry a size: once, few, many, or a class if the clone is expanded.

length,V,D,J,size,DNA,CDR3
15,TRBV15,NA,TRBJ2-7,few,TGTGCCACCAGCGTACGACCCGGGGACGCCTACGAGCAGTACTTC,CATSVRPGDAYEQYF
16,TRBV6-5,NA,TRBJ1-1,NA,TGTGCCAGCAGTTACTCTCTGGGGGCGAGAACCACTGAAGCTTTCTTT,CASSYSLGARTTEAFF
17,TRBV7-2,NA,TRBJ1-1,once,TGTGCCAGCAGCCACCGGGTGGGGAGGCAGTGGAACACTGAAGCTTTCTTT,CASSHRVGRQWNTEAFF
12,TRBV7-2,NA,TRBJ2-7,many,TGTGCCAGCAGCCTAAGGGCCAGGGAGCAGTACTTC,CASSLRAREQYF
15,TRBV4-2,NA,TRBJ2-3,NA,TGTGCCAGCAGCCAAGAGGAAGCGGCCACAGATACGCAGTATTTT,CASSQEEAATDTQYF
12,TRBV6-1,NA,TRBJ2-3,few,TGTGCCAGCCACGATAGCTCAGATACGCAGTATTTT,CASHDSSDTQYF
16,TRBV7-2,TRBD2,TRBJ2-3,once,TGTGCCAGCAGCGTTAGCGGGGGCCCTGGCACAGATACGCAGTATTTT,CASSVSGGPGTDTQYF
14,TRBV4-3,TRBD1,TRBJ2-3,once,TGCGCCAGCAGCCATGGACAGGGCACAGATACGCAGTATTTT,CASSHGQGTDTQYF
13,TRBV7-2,NA,TRBJ1-1,few,TGTGCCAGCAGCTTAGGGCTGGGTGGGTTTACTTTCTTT,CASSLGLGGFTFF
16,TRBV7-9,NA,TRBJ1-6,NA,TGTGCCAGCAGTCCCAGGGAGATAACCTATAATTCACCCCTCCACTTT,CASSPREITYNSPLHF
15,TRBV7-9,NA,TRBJ2-2,NA,TGTGCCAGCAGCTTAGGATTTGTAGCCGGCGGGGAGCTGTTTTTT,CASSLGFVAGGELFF
16,TRBV5-8,TRBD2,TRBJ2-1,NA,TGTGCCAGCAGCCTCTTGGGCGGGGGGTCCTACAATGAGCAGTTCTTC,CASSLLGGGSYNEQFF
13,TRBV6-6,TRBD1,TRBJ2-7,NA,TGTGCCAGCACCCCGGGACAGGGTTTCGAGCAGTACTTC,CASTPGQGFEQYF
18,TRBV7-6,NA,TRBJ2-7,NA,TGTGCCAGCAGCTTGGGGGCGGGGACAGCTCTTTCTCCATACGAGCAGTACTTC,CASSLGAGTALSPYEQYF
15,TRBV4-1,TRBD2,TRBJ2-5,NA,TGCGCCAGCAGCCAACCAAGTAGCGGGAGTAAGACCCAGTACTTC,CASSQPSSGSKTQYF
16,TRBV20-1,TRBD1,TRBJ2-7,few,TGCAGTGCTAGGGGATCGAGGGACAGAAAGTTCTACGAGCAGTACTTC,CSARGSRDRKFYEQYF
13,TRBV7-2,NA,TRBJ1-2,NA,TGTGCCAGCAGCTTAGGGCCCGGGAATGGCTACACCTTC,CASSLGPGNGYTF
11,TRBV20-1,NA,TRBJ1-1,NA,TGCAGTGCTACCGGGATGAGAGAAGCTTTCTTT,CSATGMREAFF
17,TRBV11-1,NA,TRBJ2-3,NA,TGTGCCAGCAGCTTAGATTGGGTGACGGGTAGCACAGATACGCAGTATTTT,CASSLDWVTGSTDTQYF
15,TRBV6-1,NA,TRBJ2-7,NA,TGTGCCAGCATTTCCCCCGGGGGCCGCCCCTACGAGCAGTACTTC,CASISPGGRPYEQYF
14,TRBV2,NA,TRBJ1-4,NA,TGTGCCAGCAGTGAAGGGGCAGGGAGAGAGGAACTGTTTTTT,CASSEGAGREELFF
14,TRBV2,TRBD1,TRBJ2-3,few,TGTGCCAGCAGTGATGGGACAGGGGCAGATACGCAGTATTTT,CASSDGTGADTQYF
15,TRBV2,NA,TRBJ1-5,NA,TGTGCCAGCAGTATGGGGGAGTGGGTCAATCAGCCCCAGCATTTT,CASSMGEWVNQPQHF
16,TRBV4-3,NA,TRBJ2-1,NA,TGCGCCAGCAGCTACGGTCCGGGACTCTCCTACAATGAGCAGTTCTTC,CASSYGPGLSYNEQFF
17,TRBV29-1,TRBD1,TRBJ2-1,NA,TGCAGCGTTGAAGATCTGGGGACAGGGGGAAGACAATATGAGCAGTTCTTC,CSVEDLGTGGRQYEQFF
14,TRBV20-1,NA,TRBJ2-5,NA,TGCAGTGCTAGAGATGTAAGGGTTGGGGAGACCCAGTACTTC,CSARDVRVGETQYF
13,TRBV11-1,NA,TRBJ1-1,few,TGTGCCAGCAGCTCCCGGACAGTTGCTGAAGCTTTCTTT,CASSSRTVAEAFF
16,TRBV7-2,NA,TRBJ2-7,few,TGTGCCAGCAGCTTAGCAGGGGCAGGGATCATCTACGAGCAGTACTTC,CASSLAGAGIIYEQYF
12,TRBV19,NA,TRBJ1-2,few,TGTGCCAGCTCCGGATGGGGCGGTGGCTACACCTTC,CASSGWGGGYTF
13,TRBV12-3/TRBV12-4,NA,TRBJ2-3,few,TGTGCCAGCAGTTTGAGGCGGGGCAATACGCAGTATTTT,CASSLRRGNTQYF
15,TRBV2,TRBD1,TRBJ1-1,few,TGTGCCAGCAGGGAGGACAGGGGTGGGAACACTGAAGCTTTCTTT,CASREDRGGNTEAFF
18,TRBV19,TRBD2,TRBJ2-3,NA,TGTGCCAGTAAAGCCCTGGCGGGAGCGACTGCTAGCACAGATACGCAGTATTTT,CASKALAGATASTDTQYF